This T cell receptor (beta chain) emerged from a study of CXCR3-negative and CXCR3-positive naive CD8 T cells. Study as a whole: Sequencing yielded around 150 million TRB reads, roughly 1.5 +/- 0.3 million per library. Whole-study findings and limits: CXCR3-negative and CXCR3-positive naive cells shared comparable TRBV-TRBJ usage, but memory cells did not. Diversity ran similarly high across both naive subsets but far lower in memory CD8+ cells. Cryopreserved PBMCs had partly decreased CXCR3 expression; fresh PBMCs were used in most assays.

UMI-labeled 5' RACE TRB cDNA libraries were prepared from the cells. TCRdb reprocessed the 5' RACE reads and keeps a single row for each CDR3 protein, giving no DNA. This table holds approximately 38,000 distinct CDR3 sequences. Comments on this clonotype: The antigen is unknown.

There are 17 residues in the CDR3. From germline, CDR1 is LGHDT and CDR2 YNNKEL (reference sequence). This sequence joins TRBV3-1 and TRBJ2-7; TCRdb calls TRBD1, which cannot be checked without DNA. This receptor was obtained from a human donor in good health. Some clones in this sample may be carry-over from other donors' samples. The source material was memory CD8+ T cells from blood. The CDR3 protein is CASSQKPPGQGIYEQYF.